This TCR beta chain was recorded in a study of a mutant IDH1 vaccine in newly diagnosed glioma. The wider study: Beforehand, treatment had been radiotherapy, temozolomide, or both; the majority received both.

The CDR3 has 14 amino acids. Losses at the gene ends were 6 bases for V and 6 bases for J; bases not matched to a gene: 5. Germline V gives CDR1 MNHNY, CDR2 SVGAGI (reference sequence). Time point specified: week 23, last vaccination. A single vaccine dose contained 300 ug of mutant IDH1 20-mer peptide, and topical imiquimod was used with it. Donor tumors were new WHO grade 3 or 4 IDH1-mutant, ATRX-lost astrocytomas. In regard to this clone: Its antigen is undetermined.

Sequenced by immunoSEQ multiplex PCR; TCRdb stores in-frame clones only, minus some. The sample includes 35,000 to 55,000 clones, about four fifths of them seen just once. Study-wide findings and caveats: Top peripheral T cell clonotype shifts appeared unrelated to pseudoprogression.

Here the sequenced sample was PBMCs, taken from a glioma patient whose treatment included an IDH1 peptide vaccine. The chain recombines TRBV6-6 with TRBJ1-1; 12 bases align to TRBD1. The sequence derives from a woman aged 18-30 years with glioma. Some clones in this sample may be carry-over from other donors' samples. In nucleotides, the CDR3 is TGTGCCAGCAGGAGAGGGACAGGGGGCCCTGAAGCTTTCTTT. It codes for CASRRGTGGPEAFF.